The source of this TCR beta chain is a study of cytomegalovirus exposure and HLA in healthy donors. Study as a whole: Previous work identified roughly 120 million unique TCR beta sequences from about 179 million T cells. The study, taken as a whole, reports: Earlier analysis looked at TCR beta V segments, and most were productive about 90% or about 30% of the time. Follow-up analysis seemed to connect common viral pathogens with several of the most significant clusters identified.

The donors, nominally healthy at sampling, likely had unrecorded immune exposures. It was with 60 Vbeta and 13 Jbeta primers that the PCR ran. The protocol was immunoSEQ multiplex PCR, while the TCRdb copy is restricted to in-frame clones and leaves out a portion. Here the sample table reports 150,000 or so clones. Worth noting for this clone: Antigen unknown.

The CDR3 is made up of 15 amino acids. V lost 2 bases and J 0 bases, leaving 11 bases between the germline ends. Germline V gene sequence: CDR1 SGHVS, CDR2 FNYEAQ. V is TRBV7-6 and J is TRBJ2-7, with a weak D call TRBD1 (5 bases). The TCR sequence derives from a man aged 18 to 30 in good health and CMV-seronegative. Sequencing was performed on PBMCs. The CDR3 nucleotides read TGTGCCAGCAGCTTACACAGGTCCAGCTCCTACGAGCAGTACTTC. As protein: CASSLHRSSSYEQYF.